The 24 T cell receptor beta chains presented below share a single source sample, sequenced in a study of T cells after yellow fever vaccination. TCRdb itself ran the 5' RACE reads through MiXCR, one entry per CDR3 protein. The data contain about 260,000 distinct CDR3 sequences, about an eighth of them singletons. Material: CD4+ T cells sorted from PBMCs, obtained 45 days after the yellow fever booster vaccination. These receptors came from a man aged 25-40 years who received the YFV17D yellow fever vaccine.

The rearrangement uses TRBV12-3 or TRBV12-4 and TRBJ2-7; 9 positions agree with TRBD1. The CDR3 covers 16 residues. Trimming cost V 7 bases and J 2 bases; bases outside gene matches: 12. DNA for the CDR3: TGTGCCAGCACCTCCCCAACCGGGACAGGGCCCTACGAGCAGTACTTC. Translation: CASTSPTGTGPYEQYF.

The chain employs TRBV5-1 and TRBJ1-1, with D uncertain. The germline V gene encodes CDR1 SGHRS and CDR2 YFSETQ. The CDR3 loop spans 14 amino acids. V shed 1 base and J shed 1 base, with 8 bases lying between them. The CDR3 DNA reads as TGCGCCAGCAGCTTGTCGGGGAGGAACACTGAAGCTTTCTTT. The encoded protein is CASSLSGRNTEAFF.

The genes are TRBV20-1 and TRBJ2-5, with 11 positions matching TRBD1. There are 16 residues in the CDR3. Germline values: CDR1 DFQATT, CDR2 SNEGSKA (reference sequence). The V segment lost 3 bases and the J segment 4 bases; nucleotides outside the gene matches: 10. CDR3 loop: CSARDQGQGGGETQYF. For the CDR3, the DNA is TGCAGTGCTAGGGACCAGGGACAGGGGGGAGGAGAGACCCAGTACTTC.

The chain uses TRBV6-5 and TRBJ2-1; D is uncertain. The CDR3 length is 13 residues. V was pared by 6 bases and J by 3 bases, with 9 bases between. CDR1 is MNHEY, CDR2 SVGAGI, per germline. In DNA form, the CDR3 reads TGTGCCAGCAGATACGACAACTACAATGAGCAGTTCTTC. This gives the protein CASRYDNYNEQFF.

This clonotype showed up just a few times. The chain has TRBV29-1 and TRBJ2-5; possibly TRBD1 for D (6 bases). Looked up from germline, CDR1 is SQVTM and CDR2 is ANQGSEA. V lost 3 bases, J lost 5 bases, and 19 bases lay in between. This CDR3 has 15 amino acids. The CDR3, as DNA: TGCAGCGTTGAGGGGCCCGGGACAACGCAGGAGACCCAGTACTTC. Residues: CSVEGPGTTQETQYF.

This chain uses TRBV7-9 with TRBJ2-2; 9 nucleotides line up with TRBD1. Germline V gene lookup returns CDR1 SEHNR and CDR2 FQNEAQ (reference sequence). The ends lost 10 bases at V and 3 bases at J; junction bases unmatched: 6. This CDR3 is 14 amino acids long. CDR3 residues: CATTGGPYTGELFF. The CDR3 DNA follows: TGTGCCACCACAGGGGGCCCATACACCGGGGAGCTGTTTTTT.

The genes are TRBV7-2 and TRBJ2-7; D call uncertain. This CDR3 comprises 13 residues. Germline CDR1 reads SGHTA; CDR2 reads FQGNSA. Trimming pared 8 bases from V and 0 bases from J, leaving 11 bases between. The CDR3 nucleotides read TGTGCCAGCCGTCACTACAACTCCTACGAGCAGTACTTC. Residues: CASRHYNSYEQYF. The full variable domain, rest sourced from reference TRBV7-2 and TRBJ2-7, is GAGVSQSPSNKVTEKGKDVELRCDPISGHTALYWYRQSLGQGLEFLIYFQGNSAPDKSGLPSDRFSAERTGGSVSTLTIQRTQQEDSAVYLCASRHYNSYEQYFGPGTRLTVT.

This clonotype was picked up a small number of times. J is TRBJ2-3 and V is TRBV20-1; D is ambiguous. The CDR3 length is 11 residues. CDR1 is DFQATT, CDR2 SNEGSKA, per germline (reference sequence). V was shortened by 6 bases and J by 6 bases, with 10 bases between the two germline ends. CDR3 region: CSAKSGDTQYF. In nucleotides, the CDR3 is TGCAGTGCAAAGAGTGGGGATACGCAGTATTTT.

V and J are TRBV6-1 and TRBJ2-4; D may be TRBD1 (6 bases). The CDR3 totals 14 residues. Germline V gene sequence: CDR1 MNHNS, CDR2 SASEGT. Trimming took off 6 bases at V and 2 bases at J, with 11 bases between the two ends. The CDR3 DNA is TGTGCCAGCAGGCGAACAGGGACCAAAAACATTCAGTACTTC. Its translation: CASRRTGTKNIQYF.

This chain links TRBV27 with TRBJ1-6; no definite D call. Germline assignment: CDR1 MNHEY and CDR2 SMNVEV (reference sequence). This CDR3 comprises 13 residues. The V and J ends lost 6 bases and 6 bases respectively, with 9 bases between them. In DNA, the CDR3 is TGTGCCAGCAGCCCCTGGGGTAATTCACCCCTCCACTTT. As protein: CASSPWGNSPLHF.

The table lists this clonotype with a few counts. J is TRBJ2-5 and V is TRBV20-1; D is unresolved. The CDR3 spans 14 residues. Germline CDR1 and CDR2: DFQATT and SNEGSKA (reference sequence). V was trimmed by 4 bases and J by 0 bases, leaving 12 bases between them. The CDR3 DNA reads TGCAGTGCTACCCCGTTGACCCACCAAGAGACCCAGTACTTC. This translates into CSATPLTHQETQYF.

This sequence joins TRBV7-2 and TRBJ2-1; D not certain. CDR3 length: 16 amino acids. The V gene lost 1 base and the J gene lost 5 bases, with 15 bases spanning the gap. Per the germline V gene, CDR1 is SGHTA and CDR2 is FQGNSA. The CDR3 coding sequence is TGTGCCAGCAGCTTAGTGCTACTCCTTACCAACAATGAGCAGTTCTTC. Protein sequence: CASSLVLLLTNNEQFF.

The CDR3 here is CASSQQGWGNTEAFF. CDR3 DNA sequence: TGTGCCAGCAGCCAACAGGGGTGGGGGAACACTGAAGCTTTCTTT. The chain couples TRBV14 to TRBJ1-1; possibly TRBD1 for D (6 bases). Germline CDR1 and CDR2: SGHDN and FVKESK. V lost 2 bases and J lost 1, with 11 bases in between. The CDR3 length is 15 residues.

The chain carries TRBV7-2 and TRBJ2-7; TRBD1 matches 9 bases. Trimming took 7 bases from V and 3 from J; bases not matched to a gene: 7. Looked up from germline, CDR1 is SGHTA and CDR2 is FQGNSA. This CDR3 region has 14 residues. The CDR3 nucleotides are TGTGCCAGCATTGCCGGGACAGGGAACTACGAGCAGTACTTC. Translated: CASIAGTGNYEQYF.

The chain joins TRBV18 to TRBJ2-4, with D tentatively TRBD2 (6 bases). This CDR3 has 17 residues. Germline V CDR1 and CDR2: KGHSH, LQKENI. Trimming cost V 2 bases and J 0 bases, with 14 bases left between them. For the CDR3, the DNA is TGTGCCAGCTCACCATTAGGAGGGACTCTAGCCAAAAACATTCAGTACTTC. It codes for CASSPLGGTLAKNIQYF.

This clonotype was seen only a few times. V usage is TRBV9 and J usage is TRBJ1-1; possibly TRBD1 for D (5 bases). The V end was cut by 0 bases, the J end by 7 bases, with 10 bases between. Germline-derived CDR1 and CDR2 are SGDLS and YYNGEE. CDR3 length: 13 residues. As DNA, the CDR3 is TGTGCCAGCAGCGTAGATATAAGGGGTGAAGCTTTCTTT. This gives the protein CASSVDIRGEAFF.

This clonotype was observed a few times. The chain has TRBV20-1 and TRBJ2-1; D uncertain. The ends were cut back, 6 bases at V and 10 bases at J, with 13 bases in the middle. Germline CDR1 is DFQATT and CDR2 is SNEGSKA (reference sequence). The CDR3 totals 11 residues. The DNA for the CDR3 is TGCAGTGCCGCGACCTATCGCGAGCAGTTCTTC. It encodes CSAATYREQFF.

This clonotype occurred once. The CDR3 protein is CASSPGTGRGFF. CDR3 coding DNA: TGTGCCAGCTCACCGGGGACAGGTCGGGGGTTCTTC. The V gene is TRBV18, the J gene TRBJ2-1; 8 bases match TRBD1. V lost 3 bases to trimming and J lost 15 bases; unmatched junction nucleotides: 7. The CDR3 sequence is 12 residues long. Germline V gives CDR1 KGHSH, CDR2 LQKENI.

The CDR3 sequence is CATQGRYTSGANVLTF. The CDR3 DNA is TGTGCCACTCAAGGGCGCTATACCTCTGGGGCCAACGTCCTGACTTTC. J is TRBJ2-6 and V is TRBV28; D unclear. The V end lost 10 bases, the J end lost 0 bases, and 16 bases lay between the germline ends. This CDR3 has 16 amino acids. Germline CDR1 reads MDHEN; CDR2 reads SYDVKM.

The chain combines TRBV4-2 with TRBJ2-5; no reliable D call. CDR3 length: 13 residues. Trimming left V 1 base short and J 4 bases short, with 7 bases between. The V gene's germline CDR1 is LGHNA and CDR2 YNFKEQ. In DNA, the CDR3 is TGTGCCAGCAGCCAAGGCGAAGGAGAGACCCAGTACTTC. It encodes CASSQGEGETQYF.

This clonotype appeared many times. This chain joins TRBV7-6 and TRBJ2-2; D is tentatively TRBD1 or TRBD2 (5 bases each). Germline V gene sequence: CDR1 SGHVS, CDR2 FNYEAQ. V lost 6 bases and J lost 4, with 12 bases in between. The CDR3 consists of 14 residues. This chain's CDR3 is CASSRGAVTGELFF. CDR3 DNA: TGTGCCAGCAGTCGAGGGGCAGTCACCGGGGAGCTGTTTTTT.

The chain recombines TRBV7-9 with TRBJ2-2, with a possible D match to TRBD1 (6 bases). The CDR3 totals 15 residues. CDR1 is SEHNR, CDR2 FQNEAQ, per germline (reference sequence). Trimming stripped 3 bases from V and 6 bases from J, with 14 bases between. The CDR3 nucleotides are TGTGCCAGCAGCTTGTCGGCACAGGGTGCCGGGGAGCTGTTTTTT. It codes for CASSLSAQGAGELFF.

The V gene is TRBV4-3, the J gene TRBJ2-1; D might be TRBD2 (5 bases). Trimming removed 1 base from V and 2 bases from J, with 12 bases in between. In germline, CDR1 is LGHNA, CDR2 YSLEER. The CDR3 length is 16 residues. The chain's CDR3 is CASSQGTSRTYNEQFF. The CDR3 coding sequence is TGCGCCAGCAGCCAAGGGACTTCCCGTACCTACAATGAGCAGTTCTTC.

This chain joins TRBV5-1 and TRBJ2-7, with D possibly being TRBD2 (6 bases). The CDR3 extends over 13 amino acids. Trimming removed 3 bases at V and 3 bases at J, with 10 bases between. Per the germline V gene, CDR1 is SGHRS and CDR2 is YFSETQ. The CDR3 DNA reads as TGCGCCAGCAGCTGGGGACTCGACTACGAGCAGTACTTC. Amino acids: CASSWGLDYEQYF. Looking up the rest from reference TRBV5-1 and TRBJ2-7 gives the full variable domain: KAGVTQTPRYLIKTRGQQVTLSCSPISGHRSVSWYQQTPGQGLQFLFEYFSETQRNKGNFPGRFSGRQFSNSRSEMNVSTLELGDSALYLCASSWGLDYEQYFGPGTRLTVT.